Below are 14 T cell receptor beta chains sequenced from a single sample in a study of somatic mutations in cytotoxic T cells in rheumatoid arthritis. The repertoire was sequenced with immunoSEQ multiplex PCR; TCRdb's copy has only in-frame clones and lacks some. The repertoire includes 12,000 to 15,000 clones, roughly 70% of them detected once, and 25% to 30% sits in the top ten. Specimen: CD8+ T cells sorted from blood. All receptors come from an adult with rheumatoid arthritis.

The V gene is TRBV10-3, the J gene TRBJ1-5; D call uncertain. There are 15 residues in the CDR3. Trimming took 0 bases from V and 7 from J, leaving 13 bases between them. CDR1 is ENHRY, CDR2 SYGVKD, per germline. In DNA, the CDR3 is TGTGCCATCAGTGAGTCGTTGGGAGTTGGACAGCCCCAGCATTTT. Protein sequence: CAISESLGVGQPQHF.

V is TRBV7-6 and J is TRBJ2-5; TRBD2 is a possible D gene (6 bases). The CDR3 runs 14 residues. Trimming took 4 bases from V and 5 from J, leaving 14 bases between them. CDR1 and CDR2 from the germline V gene are SGHVS and FNYEAQ. Here the CDR3 DNA reads TGTGCCAGCAGCTCATCCGGGGGTATCGAGACCCAGTACTTC. Protein: CASSSSGGIETQYF.

This chain joins TRBV28 and TRBJ1-1; TRBD1 agrees at 7 bases. V was clipped by 4 bases and J by 0 bases; unmatched bases: 2. From germline, CDR1 is MDHEN and CDR2 SYDVKM. The CDR3 contains 14 residues. The chain's CDR3 is CASSSDRLNTEAFF. The CDR3 bases are TGTGCCAGCAGTTCGGACAGGTTGAACACTGAAGCTTTCTTT.

The CDR3 region is CASSPRGQGGYNEQFF. The CDR3, as DNA: TGTGCCAGCAGCCCAAGGGGACAAGGAGGCTACAATGAGCAGTTCTTC. The rearrangement joins TRBV5-4 to TRBJ2-1; D possibly corresponds to TRBD1 (6 bases). Germline V gene sequence: CDR1 SGHNT, CDR2 YYREEE (reference sequence). Trimming removed 4 bases from V and 3 bases from J, with 17 bases in between. The CDR3 consists of 16 residues.

The gene calls are TRBV5-5 and TRBJ1-5, with D possibly matching TRBD1 (6 bases). From germline, CDR1 is SGHKS and CDR2 YYEKEE (reference sequence). Trimming took 4 bases from V and 1 from J, leaving 9 bases between them. The CDR3 is 14 residues long. The CDR3: CASSTDSSNQPQHF. In nucleotides, the CDR3 is TGTGCCAGCAGCACGGACAGCAGCAATCAGCCCCAGCATTTT. Based on the CDR3 plus reference TRBV5-5 and TRBJ1-5, the full variable domain is DAGVTQSPTHLIKTRGQQVTLRCSPISGHKSVSWYQQVLGQGPQFIFQYYEKEERGRGNFPDRFSARQFPNYSSELNVNALLLGDSALYLCASSTDSSNQPQHFGDGTRLSIL.

The chain uses TRBV11-2 and TRBJ2-5; 8 bases map to TRBD2. Germline lookup yields CDR1 SGHAT and CDR2 FQNNGV. The CDR3 spans 15 residues. The V gene end was trimmed by 3 bases and the J gene end by 5 bases; junction bases not matched to a gene: 8. The CDR3 loop reads CASSFEILAVETQYF. CDR3 sequence (DNA): TGTGCCAGCAGCTTTGAGATACTAGCGGTGGAGACCCAGTACTTC. Complete variable domain (other parts from reference TRBV11-2 and TRBJ2-5): EAGVAQSPRYKIIEKRQSVAFWCNPISGHATLYWYQQILGQGPKLLIQFQNNGVVDDSQLPKDRFSAERLKGVDSTLKIQPAKLEDSAVYLCASSFEILAVETQYFGPGTRLLVL.

The sample holds a few counts of this clone. The chain employs TRBV9 and TRBJ2-1; D not certain. The CDR3 is made up of 14 amino acids. With 3 bases removed from V and 1 base from J, the gap between germline ends came to 8 bases. CDR1 and CDR2 (germline): SGDLS, YYNGEE. This CDR3 is CASSESGSYNEQFF. The CDR3 DNA follows: TGTGCCAGCAGCGAAAGTGGGTCCTACAATGAGCAGTTCTTC.

This chain uses TRBV9 with TRBJ2-2; 9 nucleotides line up with TRBD2. Germline V gives CDR1 SGDLS, CDR2 YYNGEE. The V and J ends lost 3 bases and 6 bases, in that order; junction bases with no gene match: 9. The CDR3 spans 16 residues. The CDR3 sequence: CASSGGGGFLPGELFF. In DNA, the CDR3 is TGTGCCAGCAGCGGCGGGGGGGGTTTCCTACCCGGGGAGCTGTTTTTT.

The chain is built from TRBV2 and TRBJ1-1, with D unclear. This CDR3 region has 12 residues. V was cut by 4 bases and J by 5 bases, with 8 bases left in between. Germline lookup yields CDR1 SNHLY and CDR2 FYNNEI. CDR3 DNA sequence: TGTGCCAGCAGTGTTGGTGAAACTGAAGCTTTCTTT. Translation: CASSVGETEAFF. Supplemented by reference TRBV2 and TRBJ1-1, the full variable domain reads EPEVTQTPSHQVTQMGQEVILRCVPISNHLYFYWYRQILGQKVEFLVSFYNNEISEKSEIFDDQFSVERPDGSNFTLKIRSTKLEDSAMYFCASSVGETEAFFGQGTRLTVV.

The chain employs TRBV9 and TRBJ2-5, with TRBD2 identical over 10 bases. CDR1 and CDR2 from the germline V gene are SGDLS and YYNGEE. V was pared by 2 bases and J by 2 bases, with 3 bases of the junction left unmatched. This CDR3 has 15 amino acids. In DNA form, the CDR3 reads TGTGCCAGCAGCGTTGGGACTAGCGAACAAGAGACCCAGTACTTC. This encodes CASSVGTSEQETQYF.

This chain uses TRBV2 with TRBJ1-2; a possible D gene is TRBD1 (6 bases). The V end was cut by 7 bases, the J end by 4 bases, with 10 bases between. Germline loops: CDR1 SNHLY, CDR2 FYNNEI. The CDR3 consists of 12 residues. CDR3 sequence reads: CASIGQSYGYTF. The DNA of the CDR3 is TGTGCCAGCATCGGACAGAGCTATGGCTACACCTTC.

The chain is built from TRBV7-9 and TRBJ1-1, with D unclear. Germline V lookup: CDR1 SEHNR, CDR2 FQNEAQ (reference sequence). The CDR3 is made up of 15 amino acids. Trimming removed 1 base from V and 1 base from J, with 10 bases in between. The CDR3 region has the DNA TGTGCCAGCAGCTTAGATTCGGTAGGGAACACTGAAGCTTTCTTT. It yields the protein CASSLDSVGNTEAFF. Drawing the rest from reference TRBV7-9 and TRBJ1-1, the complete variable domain is DTGVSQNPRHKITKRGQNVTFRCDPISEHNRLYWYRQTLGQGPEFLTYFQNEAQLEKSRLLSDRFSAERPKGSFSTLEIQRTEQGDSAMYLCASSLDSVGNTEAFFGQGTRLTVV.

This chain joins TRBV11-2 and TRBJ2-1; 8 bases agree with TRBD1. Germline V lookup: CDR1 SGHAT, CDR2 FQNNGV. This CDR3 has 15 residues. V lost 5 bases to trimming and J lost 7 bases; unmatched junction nucleotides: 10. The CDR3 reads CASSTQWQGANEQFF. The CDR3 DNA reads as TGTGCCAGCAGCACGCAATGGCAGGGGGCAAATGAGCAGTTCTTC.

The chain uses TRBV7-8 and TRBJ1-4; D remains ambiguous. The V and J ends lost 3 bases and 2 bases respectively, with 25 bases between them. CDR1 and CDR2 from the germline V gene are SGHVS and FQNEAQ. CDR3 length equals 20 residues. The CDR3 protein is CASSLDAWVGGSGTNEKLFF. CDR3 sequence (DNA): TGTGCCAGCAGCTTGGACGCCTGGGTAGGAGGGAGCGGTACTAATGAAAAACTGTTTTTT. Supplemented by reference TRBV7-8 and TRBJ1-4, the full variable domain reads GAGVSQSPRYKVAKRGQDVALRCDPISGHVSLFWYQQALGQGPEFLTYFQNEAQLDKSGLPSDRFFAERPEGSVSTLKIQRTQQEDSAVYLCASSLDAWVGGSGTNEKLFFGSGTQLSVL.